Sequencing of this T cell receptor (beta chain) was carried out in a study of neurological immune-mediated disorders. Germline-derived CDR1 and CDR2 are MDHEN and SYDVKM. Deletions cut 11 bases from V and 0 bases from J, with 14 bases between. This CDR3 contains 13 residues. This clonotype was detected many times. Sequencing runs each generated in excess of 200 million TCR-beta sequences derived from 15-18 subjects. In TCRdb, the 5' RACE reads were re-called with MiXCR into one record per CDR3 protein. Of fewer than 90,000 distinct CDR3 sequences in the sample, around a tenth are singletons; the top ten hold more than 1.5%.

The source of this sequence is a man in his forties in good health. This rearrangement joins TRBV28 to TRBJ2-7, with a tentative D call TRBD2 (6 bases). The material sequenced was PBMCs. The DNA of the CDR3 is TGTGCCGTCCCTCGGGGGTACTCCTACGAGCAGTACTTC. This encodes CAVPRGYSYEQYF.